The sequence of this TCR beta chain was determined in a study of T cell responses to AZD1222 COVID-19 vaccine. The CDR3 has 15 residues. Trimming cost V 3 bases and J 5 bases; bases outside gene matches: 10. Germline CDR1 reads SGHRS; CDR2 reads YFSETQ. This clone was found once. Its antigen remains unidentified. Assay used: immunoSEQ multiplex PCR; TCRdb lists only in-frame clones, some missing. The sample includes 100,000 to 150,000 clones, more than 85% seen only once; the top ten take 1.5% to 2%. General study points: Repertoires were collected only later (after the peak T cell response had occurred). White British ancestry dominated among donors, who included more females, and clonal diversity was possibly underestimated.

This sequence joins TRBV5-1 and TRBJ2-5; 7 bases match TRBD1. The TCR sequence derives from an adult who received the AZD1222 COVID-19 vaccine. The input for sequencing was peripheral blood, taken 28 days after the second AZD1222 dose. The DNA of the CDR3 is TGCGCCAGCAGCTGGATGACAGGGCCCTTGGAGACCCAGTACTTC. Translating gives CASSWMTGPLETQYF.